Each of the 17 T cell receptor beta chains below was sequenced from the same sample in a study of T-cell reconstitution after alpha-beta-depleted transplantation in children (dated by TCRdb to the mid-2010s). Library preparation employed PCR. The data were produced on an Illumina HiSeq 2500. Molecular barcoding was employed in the preparation of TCR libraries, with unique molecular identifiers being used to normalize TCRbeta repertoire quantification. The public reads were run again by TCRdb, first through fastp at Q25 and then through MiXCR, and only productive beta chains were kept. A single entry per CDR3 protein holds the most common genes and DNA from its merged rows. Across this sample there are approximately 500,000 distinct CDR3 sequences, with about 10% seen only once. 2% of the sample comes from the top ten. This specimen's treatment or condition label, interpreted: allogeneic hematopoietic cell transplantation with graft depleted of TCRalphabeta T cells and CD19 B cells.

Material: PBMCs, obtained before TCRalphabeta/CD19-depleted stem cell transplant. The receptor source for this set is a child under 10 years old with inherited bone marrow failure, due to receive a stem cell transplant.

There are a few counts of this clonotype. The chain couples TRBV7-9 to TRBJ2-1, with TRBD1 identical over 8 bases. The CDR3 has 17 amino acids. From germline, CDR1 is SEHNR and CDR2 FQNEAQ (reference sequence). V gave up 5 bases and J gave up 2 bases; unmatched junction bases: 11. CDR3 residues: CASSPDRAYRAYNEQFF. The CDR3 DNA follows: TGTGCCAGCAGCCCGGACAGGGCGTATAGAGCCTACAATGAGCAGTTCTTC.

This clonotype was seen at least ten times. The rearrangement joins TRBV6-1 to TRBJ2-7, with 9 bases that match TRBD2. Germline values: CDR1 MNHNS, CDR2 SASEGT. The V segment lost 8 bases and the J segment 2 bases; nucleotides outside the gene matches: 16. The CDR3 has 17 amino acids. The CDR3 DNA reads as TGTGCCAGCTCGGGTCCGGTAGCGGGAGTGTTCGCCTACGAGCAGTACTTC. Translated, it gives CASSGPVAGVFAYEQYF.

The rearrangement uses TRBV6-5 and TRBJ2-5; 7 bases align to TRBD2. The CDR3 runs to 14 residues. Germline trimming cut 0 bases from V and 5 bases from J; bases unmatched to any gene: 3. Germline loops: CDR1 MNHEY, CDR2 SVGAGI. The CDR3: CASSYSSGTETQYF. The CDR3 DNA sequence: TGTGCCAGCAGTTACTCGAGCGGGACTGAGACCCAGTACTTC.

Ten or more counts support this clonotype. The J gene is TRBJ2-7, the V gene TRBV7-9; D may be TRBD2 (6 bases). Germline-derived CDR1 and CDR2 are SEHNR and FQNEAQ (reference sequence). The length of the CDR3 is 13 residues. Trimming left V 8 bases short and J 0 bases short, with 11 bases between. The CDR3 here is CASGEDNSYEQYF. CDR3 nucleotide sequence: TGTGCCAGCGGGGAGGACAACTCCTACGAGCAGTACTTC. Looking up the rest from reference TRBV7-9 and TRBJ2-7 gives the full variable domain: DTGVSQNPRHKITKRGQNVTFRCDPISEHNRLYWYRQTLGQGPEFLTYFQNEAQLEKSRLLSDRFSAERPKGSFSTLEIQRTEQGDSAMYLCASGEDNSYEQYFGPGTRLTVT.

At least ten counts were recorded for this clonotype. The chain recombines TRBV7-2 with TRBJ1-6; 8 bases map to TRBD1. This CDR3 region has 15 residues. Germline CDR1 SGHTA, CDR2 FQGNSA. V lost 4 bases, J lost 10 bases, and 9 bases stayed unmatched. The CDR3 loop is CASSSRTGNGSPLHF. In nucleotides, the CDR3 is TGTGCCAGCAGCTCAAGGACAGGGAACGGGTCACCCCTCCACTTT.

The chain combines TRBV30 with TRBJ2-2; D is possibly TRBD1 or TRBD2 (5 bases each). The germline V gene encodes CDR1 GTSNPN and CDR2 SVGIG (reference sequence). Trimming pared 4 bases from V and 7 bases from J, leaving 10 bases between. The CDR3 has 12 residues. The chain's CDR3 is CAWNSGGGELFF. The DNA for the CDR3 is TGTGCCTGGAATAGTGGGGGCGGGGAGCTGTTTTTT.

V usage is TRBV24-1 and J usage is TRBJ2-3; 11 bases align to TRBD1. Germline V gives CDR1 KGHDR, CDR2 SFDVKD. CDR3 size: 16 residues. Trimming removed 2 bases from V and 5 bases from J; junction bases left unmatched: 5. For the CDR3, the DNA is TGTGCCACCAGTGATTATAGGACAGGGGGCGGAGATACGCAGTATTTT. Encoded protein: CATSDYRTGGGDTQYF.

The table lists this clonotype with many counts. The chain uses TRBV20-1 and TRBJ1-5; TRBD1 might be the D (6 bases). V gave up 6 bases and J gave up 0 bases, with 15 bases separating them. Per germline, CDR1 DFQATT and CDR2 SNEGSKA (reference sequence). This CDR3 comprises 15 residues. CDR3 in amino acids: CSAPSGTHSNQPQHF. The CDR3 DNA sequence: TGCAGTGCGCCATCCGGGACACATAGCAATCAGCCCCAGCATTTT.

This clonotype was seen many times. This sequence joins TRBV20-1 and TRBJ2-2; tentative D call: TRBD1 (6 bases). Trimming pared 6 bases from V and 4 bases from J, leaving 12 bases between. The CDR3 is 13 residues long. Germline V gene lookup returns CDR1 DFQATT and CDR2 SNEGSKA (reference sequence). The CDR3 loop reads CSAHQGSTGELFF. The CDR3 region has the DNA TGCAGTGCCCACCAGGGGAGCACCGGGGAGCTGTTTTTT.

This clonotype was seen a handful of times. The chain recombines TRBV7-9 with TRBJ2-2; 8 nucleotides line up with TRBD2. Germline CDR1 is SEHNR and CDR2 is FQNEAQ (reference sequence). V dropped 6 bases and J dropped 3; count of bases not matched to a gene: 6. The CDR3 sequence is 15 residues long. CDR3 sequence reads: CASSSFGGDTGELFF. The CDR3 DNA reads TGTGCCAGCAGTTCCTTCGGGGGGGACACCGGGGAGCTGTTTTTT.

This clonotype was seen many times. The chain uses TRBV29-1 and TRBJ2-1, with D unclear. The ends were cut back, 2 bases at V and 4 bases at J, with 15 bases in the middle. The CDR3 loop spans 15 amino acids. Per germline, CDR1 SQVTM and CDR2 ANQGSEA. CDR3 amino acids: CSVELGIHPYNEQFF. CDR3 DNA: TGCAGCGTTGAACTGGGGATCCACCCTTACAATGAGCAGTTCTTC.

V is TRBV7-6 and J is TRBJ2-1; D may correspond to TRBD1 or TRBD2 (5 bases each). Germline loops: CDR1 SGHVS, CDR2 FNYEAQ. V lost 5 bases and J lost 7, with 12 bases in between. The CDR3 length is 13 residues. CDR3 sequence (DNA): TGTGCCAGCAGCGCCTATGGGGGTAATGAGCAGTTCTTC. Protein sequence: CASSAYGGNEQFF.

This clonotype was observed a handful of times. The genes are TRBV6-2 or TRBV6-3 and TRBJ2-7; the match to TRBD1 covers 9 bases. Looked up from germline, CDR1 is MNHEY and CDR2 is SVGEGT. This CDR3 is 15 amino acids long. J gave up 5 bases and V 6 bases, and 11 bases lay outside the gene matches. The CDR3: CASRQIGTGTHEQYF. CDR3 coding DNA: TGTGCCAGCAGACAGATCGGGACAGGGACCCACGAGCAGTACTTC.

This clonotype was detected ten times or more. V usage is TRBV25-1 and J usage is TRBJ1-1, with a weak D call TRBD1 (5 bases). The germline V gene has CDR1 MGHDK and CDR2 SYGVNS. V lost 3 bases and J lost 8, with 7 bases in between. The CDR3 consists of 11 residues. CDR3 DNA: TGTGCCAGCAGTGAGGGGGTGGAAGCTTTCTTT. Encoded protein: CASSEGVEAFF.

The chain is built from TRBV11-2 and TRBJ2-5; D is tentatively TRBD1 or TRBD2 (5 bases each). Per the germline V gene, CDR1 is SGHAT and CDR2 is FQNNGV. Trimming removed 5 bases from V and 4 bases from J, with 14 bases in between. The length of the CDR3 is 14 residues. As DNA, the CDR3 is TGTGCCAGCAGCCGGGGCTCCCGGGGAGAGACCCAGTACTTC. Its protein is CASSRGSRGETQYF. Complete variable domain (other parts from reference TRBV11-2 and TRBJ2-5): EAGVAQSPRYKIIEKRQSVAFWCNPISGHATLYWYQQILGQGPKLLIQFQNNGVVDDSQLPKDRFSAERLKGVDSTLKIQPAKLEDSAVYLCASSRGSRGETQYFGPGTRLLVL.

This clonotype was found many times. The V call is TRBV11-2, the J call TRBJ2-1; TRBD2 matches 11 bases. J was trimmed by 4 bases and V by 5 bases; bases with no gene match: 7. Germline lookup yields CDR1 SGHAT and CDR2 FQNNGV. The length of the CDR3 is 16 residues. The CDR3 bases are TGTGCCAGCAGCCCCCGGACTAGCGGGCTTTACAATGAGCAGTTCTTC. It yields the protein CASSPRTSGLYNEQFF.

This clonotype was recorded many times. The chain recombines TRBV18 with TRBJ1-5; D ambiguous. The V gene's germline CDR1 is KGHSH and CDR2 LQKENI. V was pared by 2 bases and J by 1 base, with 9 bases between. This CDR3 is 15 amino acids long. This CDR3 is CASSPTGESNQPQHF. In DNA form, the CDR3 reads TGTGCCAGCTCACCAACGGGAGAGAGCAATCAGCCCCAGCATTTT.